This T cell receptor beta chain was sequenced for a study of blood T cell repertoires in COVID-19. Original processing methods: Amplified reference gene primers provided the basis for estimating nucleated cell counts. The data were produced by immunoSEQ multiplex PCR, yet TCRdb's version contains in-frame clones alone and is incomplete. V, J and clone size were drawn from that table, and D and trimming were deduced from the DNA. The sample holds more than 200,000 clones, about 88% seen once. The germline CDR1 and CDR2 sequences are SGHTA and FQGNSA. V was clipped by 1 base and J by 1 base; unmatched bases: 3. This CDR3 is 17 amino acids long. Seattle patients were enrolled while actively infected and followed longitudinally.

This chain joins TRBV7-2 and TRBJ2-3; 12 bases fit TRBD2. The specimen sequenced was peripheral blood. The TCR originated in a woman in her sixties with COVID-19, enrolled during active disease. CDR3 sequence (DNA): TGTGCCAGCAGCTTAGTGGCTAGCGGGAGGGGCACAGATACGCAGTATTTT. It is translated as CASSLVASGRGTDTQYF.